Below, 16 T cell receptor beta chains from the same sample are listed, as sequenced in a study of T cell responses to AZD1222 COVID-19 vaccine. The repertoire was sequenced with immunoSEQ multiplex PCR; TCRdb's copy has only in-frame clones and lacks some. The sample lists 150,000 to 200,000 clones, more than 85% occurring once. Source: peripheral blood, taken on day 0 of AZD1222 vaccination. All receptors derive from an adult in good health.

The V gene is TRBV11-2, the J gene TRBJ2-3; D might be TRBD1 or TRBD2, each matching 5 bases. V lost 11 bases to trimming and J lost 4 bases, with 16 bases between them. The germline V gene has CDR1 SGHAT and CDR2 FQNNGV. The CDR3 runs to 13 residues. CDR3 sequence reads: CAFTGPGADTQYF. The CDR3 DNA follows: TGTGCCTTCACGGGGCCAGGAGCAGATACGCAGTATTTT.

The chain recombines TRBV10-3 with TRBJ2-1; 14 bases match TRBD2. With 3 bases clipped from V and 1 base from J, the junction kept 5 bases outside the gene matches. CDR1 ENHRY and CDR2 SYGVKD come from the germline V gene. The length of the CDR3 is 18 residues. For the CDR3, the DNA is TGTGCCATCAGTGACCCGGGACTAGCGGGAGCGTCCTACAATGAGCAGTTCTTC. Translating gives CAISDPGLAGASYNEQFF.

The rearrangement uses TRBV5-1 and TRBJ2-7; D perhaps matches TRBD2 (5 bases). The ends were cut back, 2 bases at V and 1 base at J, with 10 bases in the middle. This CDR3 comprises 14 residues. Germline lookup yields CDR1 SGHRS and CDR2 YFSETQ. The CDR3 DNA reads as TGCGCCAGCAGCTTCCAGCGGTTTTCCTACGAGCAGTACTTC. Protein sequence: CASSFQRFSYEQYF. The full variable domain, rest sourced from reference TRBV5-1 and TRBJ2-7, is KAGVTQTPRYLIKTRGQQVTLSCSPISGHRSVSWYQQTPGQGLQFLFEYFSETQRNKGNFPGRFSGRQFSNSRSEMNVSTLELGDSALYLCASSFQRFSYEQYFGPGTRLTVT.

The chain uses TRBV30 and TRBJ2-7; 7 nucleotides line up with TRBD2. The germline CDR1 and CDR2 sequences are GTSNPN and SVGIG (reference sequence). CDR3 size: 14 residues. Losses at the gene ends were 4 bases for V and 2 bases for J; bases not matched to a gene: 8. The CDR3 region has the DNA TGTGCCTGGAATCACCTAGCGGTAACCTACGAGCAGTACTTC. Translating it yields CAWNHLAVTYEQYF.

The chain employs TRBV20-1 and TRBJ2-5, with 7 bases identical to TRBD1. CDR3 size: 13 residues. V trimming: 6 bases; J trimming: 2 bases; junction bases outside the gene matches: 6. CDR1 is DFQATT and CDR2 is SNEGSKA in the germline V gene (reference sequence). The CDR3 bases are TGCAGTGCCAGTGGGACAGTTCAAGAGACCCAGTACTTC. Protein sequence: CSASGTVQETQYF.

The chain carries TRBV9 and TRBJ1-2; D unresolved. Germline V gene sequence: CDR1 SGDLS, CDR2 YYNGEE. This CDR3 contains 14 residues. Trimming pared 3 bases from V and 1 base from J, leaving 10 bases between. The CDR3: CASSERSDNYGYTF. In nucleotides, the CDR3 is TGTGCCAGCAGCGAACGCTCAGATAACTATGGCTACACCTTC.

The chain is built from TRBV28 and TRBJ2-1; the match to TRBD2 covers 9 bases. This CDR3 comprises 15 residues. Trimming took 6 bases from V and 7 from J; bases not matched to a gene: 10. Germline-derived CDR1 and CDR2 are MDHEN and SYDVKM. CDR3 loop: CASRLGTSPRNEQFF. CDR3 bases: TGTGCCAGCAGGCTCGGGACTAGCCCCAGGAATGAGCAGTTCTTC. The full variable domain, in which reference TRBV28 and TRBJ2-1 provide the parts outside the CDR3, is DVKVTQSSRYLVKRTGEKVFLECVQDMDHENMFWYRQDPGLGLRLIYFSYDVKMKEKGDIPEGYSVSREKKERFSLILESASTNQTSMYLCASRLGTSPRNEQFFGPGTRLTVL.

This chain uses TRBV9 with TRBJ2-1, with TRBD2 matching 10 bases. Germline trimming cut 0 bases from V and 8 bases from J; bases unmatched to any gene: 11. CDR3 length: 17 amino acids. Germline V gene data show CDR1 as SGDLS and CDR2 as YYNGEE. CDR3 bases: TGTGCCAGCAGCGTAGGGGTGGCTAGCGGGAGCCTGGATGAGCAGTTCTTC. It specifies CASSVGVASGSLDEQFF.

The rearrangement links TRBV7-9 to TRBJ1-4, with 7 bases identical to TRBD1. This CDR3 is built from 15 residues. Germline CDR1 SEHNR, CDR2 FQNEAQ (reference sequence). Trimming removed 5 bases from V and 3 bases from J; junction bases left unmatched: 6. The CDR3 DNA reads TGTGCCAGCAGCGCCAAGGGGGCCTCTAATGAAAAACTGTTTTTT. This sequence encodes CASSAKGASNEKLFF.

V is TRBV4-2 and J is TRBJ2-7, with 10 bases identical to TRBD2. With 0 bases clipped from V and 4 bases from J, the junction kept 9 bases outside the gene matches. The CDR3 runs 17 residues. Per the germline V gene, CDR1 is LGHNA and CDR2 is YNFKEQ. The CDR3 DNA sequence: TGTGCCAGCAGCCAAGAGGATGGGGCTAGCGGGAGTTACGAGCAGTACTTC. Its translation: CASSQEDGASGSYEQYF.

In its sample, this clone was seen once. The chain is built from TRBV5-3 and TRBJ1-3; possibly TRBD1 for D (5 bases). TRBV5-3 belongs to the ORF category, with a function that is uncertain. The CDR3 runs to 16 residues. Trimming left V 1 base short and J 4 bases short, with 15 bases between. Here the CDR3 DNA reads TGTGCCAGAAGCTTGAAGGGGCAGAAAAAAGGAAACACCATATATTTT. Protein sequence: CARSLKGQKKGNTIYF.

The chain couples TRBV5-5 to TRBJ2-3; weak D call: TRBD2 (5 bases). V was pared by 4 bases and J by 2 bases, with 17 bases between. This CDR3 spans 16 amino acids. Germline assignment: CDR1 SGHKS and CDR2 YYEKEE (reference sequence). This CDR3 reads CASSGTPGIDTDTQYF. CDR3 DNA sequence: TGTGCCAGCAGCGGAACACCCGGGATCGACACAGATACGCAGTATTTT.

V and J are TRBV5-1 and TRBJ2-2; 12 bases are shared with TRBD2. Germline CDR1 and CDR2: SGHRS and YFSETQ. Unmatched junction bases numbered 3, after V lost 0 bases and J lost 6 bases. The CDR3 runs to 16 residues. CDR3 DNA sequence: TGCGCCAGCAGCTTGGAAGGACTAGCGGGACCCGGGGAGCTGTTTTTT. Amino acids: CASSLEGLAGPGELFF.

In this sample, this clone turned up once. V is TRBV11-3 and J is TRBJ2-7, with TRBD1 matching over 9 bases. This CDR3 comprises 14 residues. CDR1 is SGHNT and CDR2 is YENEEA in the germline V gene. V lost 2 bases and J lost 4; bases outside the gene matches: 3. The DNA for the CDR3 is TGTGCCAGCAGCTTAACGACAGGGGGTTACGAGCAGTACTTC. Residues: CASSLTTGGYEQYF.

The chain uses TRBV27 and TRBJ2-7, with D uncertain. The CDR3 covers 12 residues. The V gene lost 2 bases and the J gene lost 6 bases, with 8 bases spanning the gap. Germline-derived CDR1 and CDR2 are MNHEY and SMNVEV (reference sequence). The CDR3 loop is CASSLPLGEQYF. CDR3 sequence (DNA): TGTGCCAGCAGTTTACCCCTAGGCGAGCAGTACTTC.

The V call is TRBV4-1, the J call TRBJ1-2; a weak D match, TRBD1 (6 bases). Germline lookup yields CDR1 MGHRA and CDR2 YSYEKL. The CDR3 contains 14 residues. Between the trimmed V and J ends, which lost 6 bases and 4 bases, there was a span of 15 bases. The CDR3 bases are TGCGCCAGCAGAGGGGTGGGGACACTCTATGGCTACACCTTC. It encodes CASRGVGTLYGYTF.